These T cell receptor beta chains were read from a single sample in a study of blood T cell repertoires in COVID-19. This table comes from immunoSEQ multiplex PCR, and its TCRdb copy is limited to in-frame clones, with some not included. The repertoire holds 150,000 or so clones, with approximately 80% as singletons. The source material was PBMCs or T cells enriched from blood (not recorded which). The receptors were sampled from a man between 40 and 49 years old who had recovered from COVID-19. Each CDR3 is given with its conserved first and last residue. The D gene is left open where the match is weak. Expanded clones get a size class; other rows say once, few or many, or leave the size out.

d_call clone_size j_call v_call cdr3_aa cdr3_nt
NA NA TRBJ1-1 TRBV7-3 CASSPPGGQEAFF TGTGCCAGCAGTCCCCCCGGGGGGCAAGAAGCTTTCTTT
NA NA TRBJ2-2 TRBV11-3 CASSLGGLSNTGELFF TGTGCCAGCAGCTTAGGAGGACTATCGAACACCGGGGAGCTGTTTTTT
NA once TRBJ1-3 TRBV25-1 CASSANPLGQVRTIYF TGTGCCAGCAGTGCTAACCCCCTGGGGCAAGTACGCACCATATATTTT
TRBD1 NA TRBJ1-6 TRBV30 CAWGQGAGKSPLHF TGTGCCTGGGGACAGGGGGCGGGGAAGTCACCCCTCCACTTT
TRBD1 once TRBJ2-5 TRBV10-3 CAISGRGREGETQYF TGTGCCATCAGTGGAAGGGGGCGCGAGGGCGAGACCCAGTACTTC
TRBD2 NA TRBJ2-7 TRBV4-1 CASSQEASGGTYEQYF TGCGCCAGCAGCCAAGAAGCCAGCGGGGGGACCTACGAGCAGTACTTC
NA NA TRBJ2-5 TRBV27 CASSLRPSAHIQETQYF TGTGCCAGCAGCCTCAGACCTAGCGCGCACATCCAAGAGACCCAGTACTTC
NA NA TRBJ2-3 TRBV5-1 CASSLDGTYTDTQYF TGCGCCAGCAGCTTGGACGGGACTTACACAGATACGCAGTATTTT
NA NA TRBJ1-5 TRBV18 CASSPSSNQPQHF TGTGCCAGCTCACCTAGTAGCAATCAGCCCCAGCATTTT
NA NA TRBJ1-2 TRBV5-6 CASSSGPYGYTF TGTGCCAGCAGCTCAGGGCCCTATGGCTACACCTTC
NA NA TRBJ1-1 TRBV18 CASSPSDTEAFF TGTGCCAGCTCACCGTCCGACACTGAAGCTTTCTTT
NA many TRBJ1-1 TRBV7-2 CASSLALQGTEAFF TGTGCCAGCAGCTTAGCCTTGCAGGGAACTGAAGCTTTCTTT
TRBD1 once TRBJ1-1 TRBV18 CASSAGTGVLNTEAFF TGTGCCAGCTCAGCCGGGACAGGGGTCCTGAACACTGAAGCTTTCTTT
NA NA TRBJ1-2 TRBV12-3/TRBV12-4 CASLRIGVFRITF TGTGCCAGCCTGAGGATAGGGGTCTTCCGGATCACCTTC
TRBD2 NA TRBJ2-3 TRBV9 CASSVVPGRAGGSDTQYF TGTGCCAGCAGCGTAGTCCCCGGACGGGCGGGGGGCTCAGATACGCAGTATTTT
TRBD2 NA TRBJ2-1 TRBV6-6 CASRTSGGVYNEQFF TGTGCCAGCAGAACTAGCGGGGGAGTTTACAATGAGCAGTTCTTC
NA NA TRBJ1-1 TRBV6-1 CASSDRVETEAFF TGTGCCAGCAGTGACAGGGTAGAGACTGAAGCTTTCTTT
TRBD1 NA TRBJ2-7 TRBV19 CASSIYPSAGGRSYEQYF TGTGCCAGTAGTATATACCCCAGCGCAGGGGGCCGCTCCTACGAGCAGTACTTC
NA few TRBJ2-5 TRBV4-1 CASTGIGEETQYF TGCGCCAGCACGGGGATTGGAGAGGAGACCCAGTACTTC
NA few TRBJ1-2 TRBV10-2 CASSGGHYGYTF TGCGCCAGCAGTGGGGGCCACTATGGCTACACCTTC
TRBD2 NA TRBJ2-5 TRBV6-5 CASSYVLAGGSETQYF TGTGCCAGCAGTTACGTCCTAGCGGGGGGGTCAGAGACCCAGTACTTC
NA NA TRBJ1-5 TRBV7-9 CASSQGNQPQHF TGTGCCAGCAGTCAGGGCAATCAGCCCCAGCATTTT
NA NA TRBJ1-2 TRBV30 CAWSARVLSGGGYTF TGTGCCTGGAGTGCCCGCGTCTTAAGCGGGGGCGGCTACACCTTC
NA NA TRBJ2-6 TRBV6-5 CASSYSLGVDVLTF TGTGCCAGCAGTTACTCTCTAGGGGTCGACGTCCTGACTTTC
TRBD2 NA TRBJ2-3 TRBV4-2 CASSRTSGGTDTDTQYF TGTGCCAGCAGCAGGACTAGCGGGGGGACGGACACAGATACGCAGTATTTT
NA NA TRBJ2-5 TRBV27 CASRVDWGPQETQYF TGTGCCAGCAGAGTCGACTGGGGCCCTCAAGAGACCCAGTACTTC
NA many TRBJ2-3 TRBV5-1 CASSLAGIGADTQYF TGCGCCAGCAGCTTGGCAGGGATTGGGGCAGATACGCAGTATTTT
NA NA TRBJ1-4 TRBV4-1 CASSQEPGLNEKLFF TGCGCCAGCAGCCAAGAGCCAGGCCTTAATGAAAAACTGTTTTTT
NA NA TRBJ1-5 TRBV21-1 CASSRGGQGRSNQPQHF TGTGCCAGCAGCCGGGGGGGACAGGGGCGCAGCAATCAGCCCCAGCATTTT
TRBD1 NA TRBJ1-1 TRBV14 CASSQVGQGNTEAFF TGTGCCAGCAGCCAAGTGGGACAGGGGAACACTGAAGCTTTCTTT
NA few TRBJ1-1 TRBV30 CAWSTGFQNTEAFF TGTGCCTGGAGTACAGGGTTCCAGAACACTGAAGCTTTCTTT
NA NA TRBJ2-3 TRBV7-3 CASSLDGGDTQYF TGTGCCAGCAGCCTCGACGGGGGAGATACGCAGTATTTT
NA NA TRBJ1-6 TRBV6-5 CASSYGGPFFGGLHF TGTGCCAGCAGTTATGGCGGACCCTTTTTTGGAGGACTCCACTTT
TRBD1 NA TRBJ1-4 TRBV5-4 CASSRATGDGAEKLFF TGTGCCAGCAGCAGGGCGACAGGGGACGGGGCAGAAAAACTGTTTTTT
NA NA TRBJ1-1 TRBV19 CASSDRVNTEAFF TGTGCCAGTAGCGACAGAGTGAACACTGAAGCTTTCTTT
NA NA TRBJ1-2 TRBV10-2 CASSDEGPYGYTF TGCGCCAGCAGTGATGAGGGCCCTTATGGCTACACCTTC
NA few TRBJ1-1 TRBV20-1 CSALVGDEAFF TGCAGTGCCCTCGTGGGAGATGAAGCTTTCTTT
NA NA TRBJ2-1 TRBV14 CASSHGWYNEQFF TGTGCCAGCAGCCACGGTTGGTACAATGAGCAGTTCTTC
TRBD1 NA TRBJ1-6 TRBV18 CASSYGTDNNSPLHF TGTGCCAGCTCGTACGGGACAGATAATAATTCACCCCTCCACTTT
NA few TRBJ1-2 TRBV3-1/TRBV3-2 CASSQEGERRNTF TGTGCCAGCAGCCAAGAGGGAGAGCGGAGAAACACCTTC
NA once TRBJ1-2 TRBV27 CASSFGGSHYGYTF TGTGCCAGCAGTTTTGGAGGGTCCCACTATGGCTACACCTTC
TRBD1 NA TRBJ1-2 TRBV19 CASSPSSNRDRGAGYTF TGTGCCAGTAGTCCGAGTTCTAACCGGGACAGGGGGGCCGGCTACACCTTC
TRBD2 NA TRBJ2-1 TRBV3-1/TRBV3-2 CASSQGGTRGNEQFF TGTGCCAGCAGCCAAGGGGGGACTAGAGGCAATGAGCAGTTCTTC
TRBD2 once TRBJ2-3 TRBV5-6 CASSSGLGTDTQYF TGTGCCAGCAGCTCGGGACTAGGGACAGATACGCAGTATTTT
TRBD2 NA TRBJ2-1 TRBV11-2 CASSLAAGGLVYNEQFF TGTGCCAGCAGCTTAGCGGCTGGGGGACTAGTTTACAATGAGCAGTTCTTC
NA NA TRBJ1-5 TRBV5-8 CASSLKPGQPQHF TGTGCCAGCAGCTTGAAACCCGGTCAGCCCCAGCATTTT
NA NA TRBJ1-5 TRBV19 CASKRFEGVNQPQHF TGTGCGTCTAAGCGGTTCGAGGGGGTCAATCAGCCCCAGCATTTT
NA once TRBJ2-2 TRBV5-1 CASSSGQPDGELFF TGCGCCAGCAGCTCGGGACAACCCGACGGGGAGCTGTTTTTT
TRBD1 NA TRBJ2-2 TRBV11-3 CASSPGQGDTGELFF TGTGCCAGCAGCCCAGGACAGGGCGACACCGGGGAGCTGTTTTTT
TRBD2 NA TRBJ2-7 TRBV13 CASSPRGTSGEGEQYF TGTGCCAGCAGCCCAAGGGGGACTAGCGGGGAAGGAGAGCAGTACTTC
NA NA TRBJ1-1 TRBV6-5 CASLRLGGTTEAFF TGTGCCAGCCTAAGGTTGGGAGGAACCACTGAAGCTTTCTTT